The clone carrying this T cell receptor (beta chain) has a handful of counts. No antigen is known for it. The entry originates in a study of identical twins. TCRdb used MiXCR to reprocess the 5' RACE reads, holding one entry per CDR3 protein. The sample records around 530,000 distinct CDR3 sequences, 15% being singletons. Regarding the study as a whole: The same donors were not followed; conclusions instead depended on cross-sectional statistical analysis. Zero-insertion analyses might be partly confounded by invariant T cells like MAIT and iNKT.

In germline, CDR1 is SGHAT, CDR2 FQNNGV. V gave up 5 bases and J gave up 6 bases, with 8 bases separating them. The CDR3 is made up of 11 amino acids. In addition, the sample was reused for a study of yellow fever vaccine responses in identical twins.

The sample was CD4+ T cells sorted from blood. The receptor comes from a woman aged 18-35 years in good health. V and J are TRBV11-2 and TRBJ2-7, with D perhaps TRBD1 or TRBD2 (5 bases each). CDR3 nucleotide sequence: TGTGCCAGCAGCGATGGGGGCGAGCAGTACTTC. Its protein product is CASSDGGEQYF. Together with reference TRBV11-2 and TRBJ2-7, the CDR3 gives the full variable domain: EAGVAQSPRYKIIEKRQSVAFWCNPISGHATLYWYQQILGQGPKLLIQFQNNGVVDDSQLPKDRFSAERLKGVDSTLKIQPAKLEDSAVYLCASSDGGEQYFGPGTRLTVT.